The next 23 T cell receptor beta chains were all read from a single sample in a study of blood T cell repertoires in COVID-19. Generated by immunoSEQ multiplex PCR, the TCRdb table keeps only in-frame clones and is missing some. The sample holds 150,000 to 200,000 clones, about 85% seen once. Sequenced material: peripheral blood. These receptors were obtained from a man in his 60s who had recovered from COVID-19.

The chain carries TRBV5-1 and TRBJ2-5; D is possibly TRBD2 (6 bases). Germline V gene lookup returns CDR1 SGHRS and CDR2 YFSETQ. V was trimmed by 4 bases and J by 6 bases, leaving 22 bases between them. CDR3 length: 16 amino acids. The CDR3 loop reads CASSHLFAGPRKTQYF. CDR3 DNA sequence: TGCGCCAGCAGCCACCTCTTTGCGGGGCCGAGGAAGACCCAGTACTTC.

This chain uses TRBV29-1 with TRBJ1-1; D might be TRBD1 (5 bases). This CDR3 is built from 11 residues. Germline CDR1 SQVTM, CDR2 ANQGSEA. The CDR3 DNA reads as TGCAGGTCGGGGGGTAATACTGAAGCTTTCTTT. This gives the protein CRSGGNTEAFF.

The CDR3 nucleotides are TGTGCCAGCAGCCCGACTAGCGGGGGGTACACAGATACGCAGTATTTT. Protein: CASSPTSGGYTDTQYF. The V gene is TRBV7-6, the J gene TRBJ2-3, with 13 positions matching TRBD2. The CDR3 loop spans 16 amino acids. Germline CDR1 SGHVS, CDR2 FNYEAQ. With 5 bases clipped from V and 2 bases from J, the junction kept 4 bases outside the gene matches.

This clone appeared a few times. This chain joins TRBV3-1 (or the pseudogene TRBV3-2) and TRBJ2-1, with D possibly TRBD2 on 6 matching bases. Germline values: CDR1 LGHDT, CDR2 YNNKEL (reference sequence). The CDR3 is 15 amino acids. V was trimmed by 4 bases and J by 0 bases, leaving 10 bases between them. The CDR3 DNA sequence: TGTGCCAGCAGCCCGGGACTGAGCTCCTACAATGAGCAGTTCTTC. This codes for CASSPGLSSYNEQFF.

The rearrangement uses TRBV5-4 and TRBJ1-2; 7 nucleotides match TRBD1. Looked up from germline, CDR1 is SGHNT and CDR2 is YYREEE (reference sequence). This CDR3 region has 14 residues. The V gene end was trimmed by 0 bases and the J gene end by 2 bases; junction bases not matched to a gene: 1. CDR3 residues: CASSLDRGNYGYTF. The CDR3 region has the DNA TGTGCCAGCAGCTTGGACAGGGGAAACTATGGCTACACCTTC.

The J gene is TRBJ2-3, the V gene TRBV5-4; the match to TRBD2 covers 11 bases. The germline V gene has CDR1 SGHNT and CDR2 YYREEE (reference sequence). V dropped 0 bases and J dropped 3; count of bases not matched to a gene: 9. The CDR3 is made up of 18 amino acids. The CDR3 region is CASSLVGSGGARTDTQYF. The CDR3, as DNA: TGTGCCAGCAGCTTGGTTGGTAGCGGGGGGGCTAGAACAGATACGCAGTATTTT.

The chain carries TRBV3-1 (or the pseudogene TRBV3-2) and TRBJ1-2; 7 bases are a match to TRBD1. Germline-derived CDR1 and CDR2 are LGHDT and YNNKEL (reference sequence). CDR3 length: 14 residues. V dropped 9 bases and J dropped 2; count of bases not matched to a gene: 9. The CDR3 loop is CASRSTGANYGYTF. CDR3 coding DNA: TGTGCCAGTCGAAGTACAGGGGCAAACTATGGCTACACCTTC.

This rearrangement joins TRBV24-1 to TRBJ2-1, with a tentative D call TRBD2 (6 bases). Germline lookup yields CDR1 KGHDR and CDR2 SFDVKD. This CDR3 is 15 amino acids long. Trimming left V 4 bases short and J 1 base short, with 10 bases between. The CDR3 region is CATSERAGSYNEQFF. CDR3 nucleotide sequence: TGTGCCACCAGTGAGAGGGCGGGGTCCTACAATGAGCAGTTCTTC.

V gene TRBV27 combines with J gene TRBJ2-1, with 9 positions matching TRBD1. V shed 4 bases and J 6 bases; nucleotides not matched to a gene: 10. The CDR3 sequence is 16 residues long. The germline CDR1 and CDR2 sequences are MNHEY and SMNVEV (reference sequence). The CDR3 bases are TGTGCCAGCAGTTCGCCCTCACAGGGGGCTCGCAATGAGCAGTTCTTC. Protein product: CASSSPSQGARNEQFF.

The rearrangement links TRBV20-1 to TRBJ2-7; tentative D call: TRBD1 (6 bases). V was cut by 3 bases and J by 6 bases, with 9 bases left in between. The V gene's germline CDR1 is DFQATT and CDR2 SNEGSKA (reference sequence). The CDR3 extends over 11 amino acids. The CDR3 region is CSASIQGEQYF. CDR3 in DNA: TGCAGTGCTAGCATACAGGGCGAGCAGTACTTC.

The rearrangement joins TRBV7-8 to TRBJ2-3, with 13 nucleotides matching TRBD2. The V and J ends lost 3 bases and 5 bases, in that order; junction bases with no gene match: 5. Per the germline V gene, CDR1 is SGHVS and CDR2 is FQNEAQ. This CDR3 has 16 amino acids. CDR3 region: CASSFPTSGGQDTQYF. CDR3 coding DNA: TGTGCCAGCAGCTTCCCGACTAGCGGGGGGCAAGATACGCAGTATTTT.

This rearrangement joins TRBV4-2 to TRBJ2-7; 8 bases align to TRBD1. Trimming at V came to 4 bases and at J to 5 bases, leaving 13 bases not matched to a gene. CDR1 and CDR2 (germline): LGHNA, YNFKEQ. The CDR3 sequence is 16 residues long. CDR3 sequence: CASSPMPGTGRHEQYF. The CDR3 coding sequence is TGTGCCAGCAGCCCGATGCCGGGGACAGGTCGCCACGAGCAGTACTTC.

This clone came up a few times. The CDR3 sequence is CASSQVDSSYEQYF. CDR3 DNA: TGTGCCAGCAGCCAAGTCGACAGTTCCTACGAGCAGTACTTC. This chain connects TRBV4-2 to TRBJ2-7; D is possibly TRBD1 (5 bases). Trimming cost V 1 base and J 1 base, with 8 bases left between them. The CDR3 spans 14 residues. CDR1 LGHNA and CDR2 YNFKEQ come from the germline V gene.

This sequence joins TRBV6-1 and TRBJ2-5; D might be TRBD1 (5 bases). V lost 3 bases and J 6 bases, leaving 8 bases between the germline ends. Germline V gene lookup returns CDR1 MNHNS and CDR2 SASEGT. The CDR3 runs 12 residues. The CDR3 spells CASSDGAQTQYF. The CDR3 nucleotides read TGTGCCAGCAGTGATGGGGCGCAGACCCAGTACTTC.

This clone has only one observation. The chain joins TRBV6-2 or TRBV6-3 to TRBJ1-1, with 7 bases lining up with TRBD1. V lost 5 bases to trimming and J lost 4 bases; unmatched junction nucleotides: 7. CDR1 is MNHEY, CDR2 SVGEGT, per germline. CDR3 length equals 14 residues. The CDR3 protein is CASSTTGTGTEAFF. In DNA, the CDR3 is TGTGCCAGCAGTACGACAGGGACTGGCACTGAAGCTTTCTTT.

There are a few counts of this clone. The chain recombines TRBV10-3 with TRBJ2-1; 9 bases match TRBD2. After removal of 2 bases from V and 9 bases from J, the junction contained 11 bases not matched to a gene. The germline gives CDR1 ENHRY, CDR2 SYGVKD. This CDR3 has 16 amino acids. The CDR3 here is CAISEPTGTSISEQFF. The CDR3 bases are TGTGCCATCAGTGAGCCTACCGGGACTAGCATTAGTGAGCAGTTCTTC.

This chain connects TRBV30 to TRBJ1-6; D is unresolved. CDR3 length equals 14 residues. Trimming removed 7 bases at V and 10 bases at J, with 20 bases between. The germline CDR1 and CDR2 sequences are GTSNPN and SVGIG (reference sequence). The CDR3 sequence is CASDRREMPSPLHF. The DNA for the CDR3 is TGTGCCTCCGACCGTCGGGAGATGCCGTCACCCCTCCACTTT.

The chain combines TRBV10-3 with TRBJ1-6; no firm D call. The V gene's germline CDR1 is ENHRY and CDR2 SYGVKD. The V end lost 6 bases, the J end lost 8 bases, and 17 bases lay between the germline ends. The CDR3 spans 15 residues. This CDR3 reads CAIRREAVSDSPLHF. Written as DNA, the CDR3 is TGTGCCATCAGGAGGGAGGCGGTGTCCGATTCACCCCTCCACTTT.

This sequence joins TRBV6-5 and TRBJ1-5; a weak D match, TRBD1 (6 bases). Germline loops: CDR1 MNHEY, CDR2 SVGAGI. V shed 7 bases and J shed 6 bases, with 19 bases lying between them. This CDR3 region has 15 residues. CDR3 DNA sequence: TGTGCCAGCACGTCTACCGCGGGGGCTGGTCAGCCCCAGCATTTT. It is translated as CASTSTAGAGQPQHF.

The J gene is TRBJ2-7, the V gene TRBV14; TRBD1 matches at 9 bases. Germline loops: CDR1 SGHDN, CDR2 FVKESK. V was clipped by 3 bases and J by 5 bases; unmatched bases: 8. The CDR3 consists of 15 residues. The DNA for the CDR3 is TGTGCCAGCAGCCAGTGGGACAGGGAAAAAAACGAGCAGTACTTC. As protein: CASSQWDREKNEQYF. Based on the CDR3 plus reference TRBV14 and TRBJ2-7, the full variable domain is EAGVTQFPSHSVIEKGQTVTLRCDPISGHDNLYWYRRVMGKEIKFLLHFVKESKQDESGMPNNRFLAERTGGTYSTLKVQPAELEDSGVYFCASSQWDREKNEQYFGPGTRLTVT.

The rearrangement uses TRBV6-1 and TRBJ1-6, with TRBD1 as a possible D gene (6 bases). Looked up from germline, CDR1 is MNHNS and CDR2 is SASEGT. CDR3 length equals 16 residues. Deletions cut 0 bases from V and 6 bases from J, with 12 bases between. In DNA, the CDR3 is TGTGCCAGCAGTGAAGCGAGGGTACAGGGTAATTCACCCCTCCACTTT. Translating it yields CASSEARVQGNSPLHF.

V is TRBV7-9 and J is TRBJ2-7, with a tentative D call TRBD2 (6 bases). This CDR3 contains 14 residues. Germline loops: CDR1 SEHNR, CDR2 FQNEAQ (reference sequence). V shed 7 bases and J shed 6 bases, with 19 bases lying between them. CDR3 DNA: TGTGCCAGCACCAACAGCGTGGCCGGGGGCGAGCAGTACTTC. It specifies CASTNSVAGGEQYF.

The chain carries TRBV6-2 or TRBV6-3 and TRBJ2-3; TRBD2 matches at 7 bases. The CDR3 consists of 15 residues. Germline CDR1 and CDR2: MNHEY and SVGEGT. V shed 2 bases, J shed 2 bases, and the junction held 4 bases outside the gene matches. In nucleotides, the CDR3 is TGTGCCAGCAGTTACGGGGGGGAAAACACAGATACGCAGTATTTT. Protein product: CASSYGGENTDTQYF.